This note documents a single TCR beta chain sequence. Its target is not known. This sample stems from a study of Ad26.COV2.S vaccination and SARS-CoV-2 variants. On the study more broadly: Doses of Ad26.COV2.S were injected into muscle once or twice, 56 days apart. Broader study findings: It is possible that the TCR breadth and depth analyses underestimated the total T cell responses.

Described treatment: 19 received Ad26.COV2.S at low or high dose, single or two shots; 5 received placebo; per-sample allocation not given. Sampling was performed 63 days after the first vaccine or placebo injection. Profiling relied on immunoSEQ multiplex PCR, and the TCRdb table lists in-frame clones only, not all of them. The data contain hundreds of thousands of clones, 75% to 95% of them seen just once; the ten biggest clones take up 10% to 15%. This TCR was recovered from a person aged 18-65 years who received the Ad26.COV2.S COVID-19 vaccine or a placebo. This material consisted of peripheral blood, taken in a trial of Ad26.COV2.S vaccine versus placebo.

CDR3 DNA: TGCGCCAGCAGCCCGTCCCGGGACTTCTACAATGAGCAGTTCTTC. Its translation is CASSPSRDFYNEQFF. The V call is TRBV4-3, the J call TRBJ2-1; weak D call: TRBD2 (6 bases). Germline V lookup: CDR1 LGHNA, CDR2 YSLEER. Between the trimmed V and J ends, which lost 4 bases and 3 bases, there was a span of 13 bases. The CDR3 consists of 15 residues.